This T cell receptor beta chain was obtained from a study of blood T cell repertoires in COVID-19. V trimming: 10 bases; J trimming: 7 bases; junction bases outside the gene matches: 8. The CDR3 is 12 residues long. Germline V gene lookup returns CDR1 ENHRY and CDR2 SYGVKD. The data were produced by immunoSEQ multiplex PCR, yet TCRdb's version contains in-frame clones alone and is incomplete. The sample has approximately 150,000 clones, around 84% seen once. The sample was peripheral blood. This chain links TRBV10-3 with TRBJ1-1, with 8 nucleotides matching TRBD1. This sequence was found in a woman older than 75 with acute or convalescent COVID-19. CDR3 nucleotide sequence: TGTGCCAGTACGACAGGGGCAAGTGAAGCTTTCTTT. This translates into CASTTGASEAFF.